The 2 T cell receptor beta chains below were found in one sample sequenced in a study of OX40 agonist ivuxolimab in advanced cancers. The repertoire was sequenced with immunoSEQ multiplex PCR; TCRdb's copy has only in-frame clones and lacks some. The sample carries roughly 80,000 clones, about 90% recorded once. The sequencing here drew on CD4+ or CD8+ T cells sorted from blood, taken in a trial of the OX40 agonist ivuxolimab. The receptors stem from an adult with an advanced solid tumor such as melanoma, head and neck, liver or kidney cancer.

This clone was picked up a small number of times. The genes are TRBV6-1 and TRBJ2-7; no clear D gene. The CDR3 covers 12 residues. Germline CDR1 MNHNS, CDR2 SASEGT. V was pared by 2 bases and J by 9 bases, with 11 bases between. CDR3 DNA: TGTGCCAGCAGTGAAAGAAAGACGAGGCAGTACTTC. Translating it yields CASSERKTRQYF.

The V gene is TRBV6-6, the J gene TRBJ1-1, with TRBD1 identical over 7 bases. Germline V CDR1 and CDR2: MNHNY, SVGAGI (reference sequence). The CDR3 has 12 amino acids. The V and J ends lost 2 bases and 10 bases, in that order; junction bases with no gene match: 4. CDR3 amino acids: CASSYRDSAAFF. CDR3 DNA: TGTGCCAGCAGTTACCGGGACAGTGCAGCTTTCTTT.